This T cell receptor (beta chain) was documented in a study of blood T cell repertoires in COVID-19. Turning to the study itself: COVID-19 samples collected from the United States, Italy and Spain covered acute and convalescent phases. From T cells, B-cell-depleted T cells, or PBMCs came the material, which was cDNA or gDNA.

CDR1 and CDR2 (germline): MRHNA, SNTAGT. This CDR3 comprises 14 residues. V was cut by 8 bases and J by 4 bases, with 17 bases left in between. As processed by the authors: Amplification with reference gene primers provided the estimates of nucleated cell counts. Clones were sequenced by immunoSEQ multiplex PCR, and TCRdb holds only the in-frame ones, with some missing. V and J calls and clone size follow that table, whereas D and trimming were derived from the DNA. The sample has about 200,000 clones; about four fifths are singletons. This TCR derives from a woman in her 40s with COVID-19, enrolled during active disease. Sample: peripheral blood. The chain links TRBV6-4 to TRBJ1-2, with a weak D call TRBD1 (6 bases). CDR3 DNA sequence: TGTGCCAGCGGCCCCGGATCGGACAGCTATGGCTACACCTTC. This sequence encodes CASGPGSDSYGYTF.